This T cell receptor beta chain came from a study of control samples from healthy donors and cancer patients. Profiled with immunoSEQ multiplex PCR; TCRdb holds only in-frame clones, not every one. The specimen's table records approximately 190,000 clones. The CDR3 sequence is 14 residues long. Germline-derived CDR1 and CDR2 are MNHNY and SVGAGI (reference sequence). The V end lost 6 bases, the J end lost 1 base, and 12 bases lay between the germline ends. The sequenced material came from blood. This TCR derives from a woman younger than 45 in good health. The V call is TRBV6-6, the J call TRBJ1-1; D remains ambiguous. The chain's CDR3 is CASSPGWGNTEAFF. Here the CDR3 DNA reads TGTGCCAGCAGCCCTGGATGGGGGAACACTGAAGCTTTCTTT.